What follows describes a single TCR beta chain. The sample comes from a study of blood T cell repertoires in COVID-19. V was clipped by 7 bases and J by 4 bases, with 11 bases between them. The CDR3 has 13 residues. Looked up from germline, CDR1 is ENHRY and CDR2 is SYGVKD. Under the authors' procedure: Amplified reference gene primers provided the basis for estimating nucleated cell counts. The repertoire was sequenced with immunoSEQ multiplex PCR; TCRdb's copy has only in-frame clones and lacks some. V and J calls and clone size are copied from that table; D and trimming were computed from the DNA. The sample holds some 220,000 clones; roughly 85% are singletons and the top ten take over 3%.

Sequencing was done on a sample of PBMCs or T cells enriched from blood (not recorded which). The chain links TRBV10-3 to TRBJ1-5; a possible D gene is TRBD1 (5 bases). This clonotype originated in a woman aged 40 to 49 with acute COVID-19. The CDR3 DNA reads TGTGCCATCAATGAACAGGCAAATCAGCCCCAGCATTTT. Protein sequence: CAINEQANQPQHF.